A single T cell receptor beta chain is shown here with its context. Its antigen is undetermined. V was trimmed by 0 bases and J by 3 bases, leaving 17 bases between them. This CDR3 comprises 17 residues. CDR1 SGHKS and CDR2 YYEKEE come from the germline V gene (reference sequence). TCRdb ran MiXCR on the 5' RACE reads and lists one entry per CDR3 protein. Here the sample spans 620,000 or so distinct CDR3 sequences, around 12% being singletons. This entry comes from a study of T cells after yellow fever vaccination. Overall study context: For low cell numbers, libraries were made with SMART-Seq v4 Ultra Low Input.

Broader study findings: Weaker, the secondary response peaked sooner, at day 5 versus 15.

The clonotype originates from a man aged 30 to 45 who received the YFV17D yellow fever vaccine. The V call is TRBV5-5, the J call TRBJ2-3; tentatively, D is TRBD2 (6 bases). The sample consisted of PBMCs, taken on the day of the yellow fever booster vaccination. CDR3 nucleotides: TGTGCCAGCAGCTTGGAGTACGGGGGAGGTGGAACAGATACGCAGTATTTT. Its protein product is CASSLEYGGGGTDTQYF.